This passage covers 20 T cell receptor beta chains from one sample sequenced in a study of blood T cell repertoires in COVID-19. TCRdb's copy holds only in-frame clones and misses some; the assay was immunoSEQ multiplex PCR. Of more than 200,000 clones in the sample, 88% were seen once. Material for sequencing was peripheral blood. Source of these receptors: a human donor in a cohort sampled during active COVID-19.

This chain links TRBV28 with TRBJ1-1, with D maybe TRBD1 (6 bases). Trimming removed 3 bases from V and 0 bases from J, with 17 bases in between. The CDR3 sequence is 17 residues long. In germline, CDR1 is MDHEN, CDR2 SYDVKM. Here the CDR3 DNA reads TGTGCCAGCAGTTTCACCCGACCACAGGGCTTGAACACTGAAGCTTTCTTT. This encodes CASSFTRPQGLNTEAFF.

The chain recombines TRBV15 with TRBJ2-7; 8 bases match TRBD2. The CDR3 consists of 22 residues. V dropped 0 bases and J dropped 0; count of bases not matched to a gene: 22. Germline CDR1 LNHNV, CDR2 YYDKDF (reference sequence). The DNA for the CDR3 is TGTGCCACCAGCAGAGACCGACCGACCCGACTTGCGGGAGGATTGAGCTCCTACGAGCAGTACTTC. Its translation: CATSRDRPTRLAGGLSSYEQYF.

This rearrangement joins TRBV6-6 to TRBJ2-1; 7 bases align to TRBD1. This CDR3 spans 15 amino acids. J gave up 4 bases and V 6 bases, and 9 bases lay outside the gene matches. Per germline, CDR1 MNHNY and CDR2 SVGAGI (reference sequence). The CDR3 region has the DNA TGTGCCAGCAGCCCTACAGGGGAAAGGTACAATGAGCAGTTCTTC. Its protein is CASSPTGERYNEQFF.

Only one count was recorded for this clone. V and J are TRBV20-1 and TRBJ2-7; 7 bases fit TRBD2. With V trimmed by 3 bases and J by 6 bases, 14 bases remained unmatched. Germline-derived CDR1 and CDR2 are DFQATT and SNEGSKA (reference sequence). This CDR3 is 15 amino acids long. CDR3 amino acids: CSASVGRELNSEQYF. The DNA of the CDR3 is TGCAGTGCTAGTGTAGGGCGGGAGCTGAATAGCGAGCAGTACTTC.

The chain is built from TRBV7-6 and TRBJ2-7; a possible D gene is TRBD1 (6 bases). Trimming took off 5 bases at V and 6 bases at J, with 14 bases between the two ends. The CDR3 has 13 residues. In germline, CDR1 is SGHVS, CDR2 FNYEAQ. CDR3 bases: TGTGCCAGCAGCCTAATACAGGGTTCCGAGCAGTACTTC. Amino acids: CASSLIQGSEQYF.

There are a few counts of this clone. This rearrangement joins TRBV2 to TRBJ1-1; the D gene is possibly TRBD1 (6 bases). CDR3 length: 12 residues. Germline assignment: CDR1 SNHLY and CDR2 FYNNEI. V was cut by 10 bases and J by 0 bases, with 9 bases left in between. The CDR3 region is CAITGMNTEAFF. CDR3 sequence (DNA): TGTGCCATAACAGGGATGAACACTGAAGCTTTCTTT.

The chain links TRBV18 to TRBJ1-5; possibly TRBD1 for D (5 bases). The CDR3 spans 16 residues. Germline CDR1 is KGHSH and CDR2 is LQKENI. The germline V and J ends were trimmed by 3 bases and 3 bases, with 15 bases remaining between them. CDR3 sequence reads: CASSPGQPSDNQPQHF. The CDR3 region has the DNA TGTGCCAGCTCACCGGGGCAGCCCTCTGACAATCAGCCCCAGCATTTT. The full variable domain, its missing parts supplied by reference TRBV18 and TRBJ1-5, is NAGVMQNPRHLVRRRGQEARLRCSPMKGHSHVYWYRQLPEEGLKFMVYLQKENIIDESGMPKERFSAEFPKEGPSILRIQQVVRGDSAAYFCASSPGQPSDNQPQHFGDGTRLSIL.

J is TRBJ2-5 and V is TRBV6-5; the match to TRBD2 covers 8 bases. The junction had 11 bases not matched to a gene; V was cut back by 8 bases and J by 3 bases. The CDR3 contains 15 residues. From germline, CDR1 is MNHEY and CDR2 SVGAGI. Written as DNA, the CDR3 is TGTGCCAGCCCAACGAGCGGGGGAATGGAAGAGACCCAGTACTTC. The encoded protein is CASPTSGGMEETQYF.

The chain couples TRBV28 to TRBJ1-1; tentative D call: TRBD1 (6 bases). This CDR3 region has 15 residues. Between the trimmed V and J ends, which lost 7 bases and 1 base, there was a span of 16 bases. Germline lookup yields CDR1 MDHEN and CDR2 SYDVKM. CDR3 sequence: CASTLAGHPNTEAFF. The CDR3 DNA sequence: TGTGCCAGCACCCTAGCGGGACACCCGAACACTGAAGCTTTCTTT.

CDR3 in DNA: TGTGCCAGCAGTTTACTTGCGGGAGACCCCTACGAGCAGTACTTC. It encodes CASSLLAGDPYEQYF. The rearrangement joins TRBV27 to TRBJ2-7; the match to TRBD2 covers 7 bases. Germline CDR1 reads MNHEY; CDR2 reads SMNVEV (reference sequence). The CDR3 loop spans 15 amino acids. Germline trimming cut 2 bases from V and 2 bases from J; bases unmatched to any gene: 6.

CDR3 in DNA: TGTGCCAGCAGCTCTCGACAGGGGGGTAATTCACCCCTCCACTTT. Its protein product is CASSSRQGGNSPLHF. The V call is TRBV7-9, the J call TRBJ1-6; 9 nucleotides match TRBD1. The germline V gene has CDR1 SEHNR and CDR2 FQNEAQ (reference sequence). Losses at the gene ends were 4 bases for V and 6 bases for J; bases not matched to a gene: 4. CDR3 length equals 15 residues.

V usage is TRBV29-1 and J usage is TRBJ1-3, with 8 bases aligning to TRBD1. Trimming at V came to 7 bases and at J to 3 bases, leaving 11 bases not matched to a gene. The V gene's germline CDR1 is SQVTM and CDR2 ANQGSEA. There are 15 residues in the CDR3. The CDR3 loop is CSGSEQGGYGNTIYF. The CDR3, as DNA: TGCAGCGGGTCTGAACAGGGGGGCTATGGAAACACCATATATTTT.

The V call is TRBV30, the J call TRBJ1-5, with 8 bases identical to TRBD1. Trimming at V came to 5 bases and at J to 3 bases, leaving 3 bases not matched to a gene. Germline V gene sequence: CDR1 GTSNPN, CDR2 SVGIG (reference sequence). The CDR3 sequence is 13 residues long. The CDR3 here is CAWGTGDNQPQHF. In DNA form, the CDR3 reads TGTGCCTGGGGGACAGGAGACAATCAGCCCCAGCATTTT.

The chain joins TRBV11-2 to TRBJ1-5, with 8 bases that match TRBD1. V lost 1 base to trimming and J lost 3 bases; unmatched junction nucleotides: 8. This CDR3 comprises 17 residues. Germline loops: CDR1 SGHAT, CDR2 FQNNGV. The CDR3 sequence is CASSLGDRRYYNQPQHF. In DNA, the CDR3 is TGTGCCAGCAGCTTAGGGGACAGGCGGTACTACAATCAGCCCCAGCATTTT.

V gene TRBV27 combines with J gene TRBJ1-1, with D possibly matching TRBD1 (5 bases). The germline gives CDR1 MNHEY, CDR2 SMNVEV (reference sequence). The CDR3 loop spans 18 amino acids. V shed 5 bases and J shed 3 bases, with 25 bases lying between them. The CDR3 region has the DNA TGTGCCAGCAGTCTCGCGCGGGGACTTCGGAGATTGGACACTGAAGCTTTCTTT. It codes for CASSLARGLRRLDTEAFF.

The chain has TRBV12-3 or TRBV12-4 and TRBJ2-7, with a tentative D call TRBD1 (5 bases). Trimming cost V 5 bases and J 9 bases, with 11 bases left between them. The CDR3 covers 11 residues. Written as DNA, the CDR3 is TGTGCCAGCAGTCCAGGGTTGGTGCAGTACTTC. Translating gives CASSPGLVQYF.

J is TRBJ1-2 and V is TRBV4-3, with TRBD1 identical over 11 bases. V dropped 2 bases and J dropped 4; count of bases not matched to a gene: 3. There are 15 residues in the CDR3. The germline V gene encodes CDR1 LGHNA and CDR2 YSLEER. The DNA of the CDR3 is TGCGCCAGCAGCCAACCGGGACAGGGGGTCTATGGCTACACCTTC. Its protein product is CASSQPGQGVYGYTF.

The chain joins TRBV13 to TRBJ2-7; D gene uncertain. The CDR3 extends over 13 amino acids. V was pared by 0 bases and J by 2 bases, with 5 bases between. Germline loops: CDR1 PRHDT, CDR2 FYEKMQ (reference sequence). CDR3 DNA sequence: TGTGCCAGCAGCTTAGGGAGTCCCTACGAGCAGTACTTC. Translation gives CASSLGSPYEQYF.

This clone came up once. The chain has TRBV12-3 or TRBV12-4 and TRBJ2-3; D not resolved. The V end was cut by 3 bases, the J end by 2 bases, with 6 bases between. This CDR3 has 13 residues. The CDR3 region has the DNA TGTGCCAGCAGTTTGGCTTTCACAGATACGCAGTATTTT. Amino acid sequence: CASSLAFTDTQYF.

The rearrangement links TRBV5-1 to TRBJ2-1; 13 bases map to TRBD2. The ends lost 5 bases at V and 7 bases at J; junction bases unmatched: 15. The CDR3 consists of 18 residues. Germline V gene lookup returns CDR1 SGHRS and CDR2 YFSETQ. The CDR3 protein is CASRRTYGTSGMGNEQFF. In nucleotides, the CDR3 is TGCGCCAGCAGGAGAACGTACGGGACTAGCGGGATGGGGAATGAGCAGTTCTTC.